The subject of this entry is one TCR beta chain. The record originates from a study of blood T cell repertoires in COVID-19. At the level of the study: T cells, B-cell-depleted T cells, or PBMCs provided the cDNA or gDNA that served as material.

Losses at the gene ends were 5 bases for V and 1 base for J; bases not matched to a gene: 6. This CDR3 spans 15 amino acids. From germline, CDR1 is LNHDA and CDR2 SQIVND (reference sequence). Clones were sequenced by immunoSEQ multiplex PCR, and TCRdb holds only the in-frame ones, with some missing. Of about 140,000 clones in the sample, around four fifths were seen once. The participants were between about 18 and 89 years old and came from about two dozen US areas. Cohorts were based on clinical histories the participants reported. Sequenced sample: PBMCs or T cells enriched from blood (not recorded which). The TCR comes from a man aged 65 to 79 who had been exposed to COVID-19. The chain links TRBV19 to TRBJ1-1, with 8 bases fitting TRBD1. CDR3 residues: CASSPSGTGNTEAFF. CDR3 DNA: TGTGCCAGTAGTCCGTCCGGGACAGGGAACACTGAAGCTTTCTTT.